This TCR beta chain stems from a study of shared T cell receptors in the human thymus. This CDR3 has 15 residues. Germline loops: CDR1 LGHNA, CDR2 YSLEER. J was trimmed by 2 bases and V by 0 bases; bases with no gene match: 3. With regard to this clone: Other DNA sequences in this specimen translate into the identical CDR3.

Assay: immunoSEQ multiplex PCR; the TCRdb copy retains only in-frame clones and omits some. The sample consists of approximately 660,000 clones, around 87% of them appearing once. This same sample was also part of a study on human thymus T cells. That paper adds: Thymic and blood repertoires appeared to show biased V and J gene usage.

The source of this sequence is a boy younger than two with a congenital heart defect. The sample taken for sequencing was thymocytes. The chain links TRBV4-3 to TRBJ2-7, with 8 nucleotides matching TRBD2. The CDR3 spells CASSQEEGLAYEQYF. The CDR3, as DNA: TGCGCCAGCAGCCAAGAGGAGGGACTAGCCTACGAGCAGTACTTC.